The next 20 T cell receptor beta chains were all read from a single sample in a study of cytomegalovirus exposure and HLA in healthy donors. The PCR used 60 Vbeta and 13 Jbeta primers. Here immunoSEQ multiplex PCR was the method, and the copy in TCRdb shows in-frame clones only, minus some. Here the sample spans 190,000 or so clones, 75% to 85% being singletons. Specimen: PBMCs. The source is a boy aged 5-17 years in good health and CMV-seronegative.

This clone showed up just a few times. The chain uses TRBV5-4 and TRBJ2-7; D is possibly TRBD1 (5 bases). Germline values: CDR1 SGHNT, CDR2 YYREEE (reference sequence). The CDR3 is made up of 13 amino acids. V was clipped by 1 base and J by 6 bases, with 11 bases between them. For the CDR3, the DNA is TGTGCCAGCAGCTTGAGAGTAGGGGTCGAGCAGTACTTC. This codes for CASSLRVGVEQYF.

This chain connects TRBV15 to TRBJ2-1; 10 nucleotides line up with TRBD2. The germline gives CDR1 LNHNV, CDR2 YYDKDF (reference sequence). The CDR3 loop spans 16 amino acids. With V trimmed by 0 bases and J by 8 bases, 7 bases remained unmatched. CDR3 DNA sequence: TGTGCCACCAGCAGAGATATGAGCCTAGCGGGAGATGAGCAGTTCTTC. It is translated as CATSRDMSLAGDEQFF.

This clone has just one count. The chain uses TRBV10-3 and TRBJ2-7; 7 bases agree with TRBD1. V lost 7 bases to trimming and J lost 0 bases; unmatched junction nucleotides: 3. CDR1 and CDR2 from the germline V gene are ENHRY and SYGVKD. This CDR3 is built from 13 residues. The chain's CDR3 is CAITRDSSYEQYF. CDR3 bases: TGTGCCATCACCAGGGACAGCTCCTACGAGCAGTACTTC.

The gene calls are TRBV11-2 and TRBJ2-7; weak D call: TRBD1 (5 bases). CDR1 is SGHAT, CDR2 FQNNGV, per germline. This CDR3 has 15 residues. V was clipped by 1 base and J by 2 bases, with 12 bases between them. This CDR3 is CASSLAAGKAYEQYF. Written as DNA, the CDR3 is TGTGCCAGCAGCTTAGCGGCAGGGAAAGCCTACGAGCAGTACTTC.

J is TRBJ2-7 and V is TRBV4-1; possible D gene TRBD1, 5 bases. This CDR3 has 17 residues. Germline values: CDR1 MGHRA, CDR2 YSYEKL. Deletions cut 0 bases from V and 3 bases from J, with 18 bases between. The CDR3 DNA reads TGCGCCAGCAGCCAAGATCCCGTGACAGCGAAGTTCTACGAGCAGTACTTC. This codes for CASSQDPVTAKFYEQYF.

J is TRBJ2-7 and V is TRBV18; the match to TRBD2 covers 9 bases. With 3 bases clipped from V and 4 bases from J, the junction kept 13 bases outside the gene matches. CDR1 KGHSH and CDR2 LQKENI come from the germline V gene. This CDR3 has 17 residues. For the CDR3, the DNA is TGTGCCAGCTCACCCTCGGGACTAGCTTCTTCGTTATACGAGCAGTACTTC. Its translation is CASSPSGLASSLYEQYF.

V is TRBV27 and J is TRBJ2-7, with TRBD1 identical over 8 bases. The germline CDR1 and CDR2 sequences are MNHEY and SMNVEV (reference sequence). The CDR3 spans 15 residues. V trimming: 6 bases; J trimming: 4 bases; junction bases outside the gene matches: 11. The CDR3 reads CASRLGQGAFYEQYF. For the CDR3, the DNA is TGTGCCAGCAGATTAGGACAGGGAGCCTTTTACGAGCAGTACTTC.

With regard to this clone: The junction differs from germline at one of its ends, possibly a read error. J is TRBJ2-3 and V is TRBV7-7; D perhaps matches TRBD2 (5 bases). The V gene's germline CDR1 is SSHAT and CDR2 FNYEAQ (reference sequence). The CDR3 has 15 amino acids. In DNA form, the CDR3 reads TGTGCTAGCAGCCTCTCGGGGAGAGCCACAGATACGCAGTATTTT. This codes for CASSLSGRATDTQYF.

The V gene is TRBV7-9, the J gene TRBJ2-2, with a tentative D call TRBD1 (6 bases). The CDR3 sequence is 16 residues long. Germline V CDR1 and CDR2: SEHNR, FQNEAQ (reference sequence). Deletions cut 4 bases from V and 2 bases from J, with 14 bases between. For the CDR3, the DNA is TGTGCCAGCAGCTCCCGCGACAGGCCAAACACCGGGGAGCTGTTTTTT. Protein product: CASSSRDRPNTGELFF.

V gene TRBV6-5 combines with J gene TRBJ1-1; 7 bases match TRBD1. Germline V gene data show CDR1 as MNHEY and CDR2 as SVGAGI. V was clipped by 4 bases and J by 4 bases; unmatched bases: 9. The CDR3 extends over 15 amino acids. The CDR3 loop reads CASSSYRGRGTEAFF. The DNA of the CDR3 is TGTGCCAGCAGTTCCTACAGGGGCCGGGGCACTGAAGCTTTCTTT.

This sequence joins TRBV15 and TRBJ2-7, with a possible D match to TRBD1 (6 bases). Germline loops: CDR1 LNHNV, CDR2 YYDKDF (reference sequence). V was trimmed by 8 bases and J by 0 bases, leaving 14 bases between them. This CDR3 is 14 amino acids long. The CDR3 DNA follows: TGTGCCACCGGGGCAGGGGACACCTCCTACGAGCAGTACTTC. Translating gives CATGAGDTSYEQYF.

The chain recombines TRBV5-6 with TRBJ2-5, with D possibly being TRBD2 (5 bases). The better agreement between TRBJ2-7 and the DNA end casts doubt on the J call. Germline V gene lookup returns CDR1 SGHDT and CDR2 YYEEEE. CDR3 length equals 13 residues. CDR3 bases: TGTGCCAGCAGCCCGGACGGGGACTACGAGCAGTACTTC. Translation: CASSPDGDYEQYF.

The chain recombines TRBV4-1 with TRBJ2-1; D is possibly TRBD2 (7 bases). The CDR3 has 14 amino acids. With 4 bases removed from V and 4 bases from J, the gap between germline ends came to 11 bases. CDR1 MGHRA and CDR2 YSYEKL come from the germline V gene. The CDR3 nucleotides read TGCGCCAGCAGCCCGGGGGGCTCTTACAATGAGCAGTTCTTC. It codes for CASSPGGSYNEQFF.

In its sample, this clone was seen once. The chain recombines TRBV14 with TRBJ1-1, with 12 bases lining up with TRBD1. V was pared by 4 bases and J by 1 base, with 10 bases of the junction left unmatched. This CDR3 contains 18 residues. Germline CDR1 SGHDN, CDR2 FVKESK. The CDR3 DNA reads TGTGCCAGCAGCCCGGACAGGGGACAGGGGGCACCGAACACTGAAGCTTTCTTT. Its protein product is CASSPDRGQGAPNTEAFF.

The V and J genes are TRBV19 and TRBJ2-3; a weak D match, TRBD2 (6 bases). This CDR3 is built from 15 residues. V was clipped by 4 bases and J by 6 bases, with 17 bases between them. Germline V CDR1 and CDR2: LNHDA, SQIVND (reference sequence). CDR3 region: CASSTYQTSADTQYF. The CDR3 nucleotides are TGTGCCAGTAGTACTTACCAGACTAGTGCCGATACGCAGTATTTT.

This clone was counted between two and nine times. CDR3 sequence: CASSLRDTYTGELFF. In nucleotides, the CDR3 is TGTGCCAGCAGCCTACGGGACACCTACACCGGGGAGCTGTTTTTT. This chain uses TRBV7-8 with TRBJ2-2, with a possible D match to TRBD1 (6 bases). Germline lookup yields CDR1 SGHVS and CDR2 FQNEAQ. V was clipped by 5 bases and J by 3 bases, with 13 bases between them. CDR3 length: 15 amino acids.

The V gene is TRBV6-5, the J gene TRBJ1-1; D is possibly TRBD1 (6 bases). The CDR3 is 14 amino acids. CDR1 is MNHEY, CDR2 SVGAGI, per germline. Trimming shortened V by 2 bases and J by 1 base, and 8 bases separated the two germline ends. CDR3 protein: CASSYETGNTEAFF. In DNA, the CDR3 is TGTGCCAGCAGTTACGAGACAGGGAACACTGAAGCTTTCTTT.

The gene calls are TRBV9 and TRBJ1-2; no clear D gene. Germline lookup yields CDR1 SGDLS and CDR2 YYNGEE. The CDR3 sequence is 13 residues long. Trimming stripped 4 bases from V and 8 bases from J, with 15 bases between. CDR3 amino acids: CASSPNTGPGYTF. The DNA for the CDR3 is TGTGCCAGCAGCCCCAACACGGGTCCGGGCTACACCTTC. The whole variable domain, remainder taken from reference TRBV9 and TRBJ1-2, is DSGVTQTPKHLITATGQRVTLRCSPRSGDLSVYWYQQSLDQGLQFLIQYYNGEERAKGNILERFSAQQFPDLHSELNLSSLELGDSALYFCASSPNTGPGYTFGSGTRLTVV.

This clone was picked up one time. The chain uses TRBV15 and TRBJ2-1; 9 bases line up with TRBD2. This CDR3 spans 16 amino acids. Germline V gives CDR1 LNHNV, CDR2 YYDKDF (reference sequence). With 4 bases clipped from V and 8 bases from J, the junction kept 12 bases outside the gene matches. CDR3 amino acids: CATSKPAGGPPDEQFF. The CDR3 DNA is TGTGCCACCAGCAAGCCGGCGGGGGGGCCCCCGGATGAGCAGTTCTTC.

The chain couples TRBV7-2 to TRBJ2-2; 8 bases map to TRBD2. Trimming removed 4 bases from V and 4 bases from J; junction bases left unmatched: 8. The CDR3 covers 16 residues. Germline loops: CDR1 SGHTA, CDR2 FQGNSA. The CDR3 DNA is TGTGCCAGCAGCTATTTTGTAGCGGGGCGCACCGGGGAGCTGTTTTTT. Protein: CASSYFVAGRTGELFF.